A selection of T cell receptor beta chains follows, all from one sample in a study of T-cell memory formation after mild COVID-19. TCRdb re-analysed the 5' RACE reads in MiXCR, keeping a single row per CDR3 protein. The table records about half a million distinct CDR3 sequences, about 18% of them present only once. Specimen: PBMCs or a T cell subset sorted from them (not recorded which). The receptors were sampled from an adult woman who had mild COVID-19 (a few samples of this study predate the infection). Cell type and time point are not known. Each CDR3 is given with its conserved first and last residue. Fields, in order: J gene, V gene, clone size, D gene, CDR3 DNA, CDR3 protein. A D gene is named only where the DNA matches it firmly. The size field is filled for only some rows; it gives once, few, many or a size class.

TRBJ1-2 TRBV5-1 - - TGCGCCAGCAGCTTCCTACACGTCGGGGAGGTAAACTATGGCTACACCTTC CASSFLHVGEVNYGYTF
TRBJ2-1 TRBV5-1 - TRBD2 TGCGCCAGCAGCGAAAGACTAGCGGGGGGCCTCAATGAGCAGTTCTTC CASSERLAGGLNEQFF
TRBJ2-7 TRBV13 - - TGTGCCAGCAGCAATCCGGGTCCCTTAGAGCAGTACTTC CASSNPGPLEQYF
TRBJ2-1 TRBV24-1 - - TGTGCCACCAGTGGGAGGGGCGGGCCCACCAATGAGCAGTTCTTC CATSGRGGPTNEQFF
TRBJ2-7 TRBV2 few TRBD1 TGTGCCAGCCAACCTGGACAGGGCCGGGAGCAGTACTTC CASQPGQGREQYF
TRBJ1-2 TRBV2 - TRBD1 TGTGCCAGCAGGGCTCGGGGACAGGGCTCCTATGGCTACACCTTC CASRARGQGSYGYTF
TRBJ2-7 TRBV7-2 many - TGTGCCAGCAGCTTACGCGCGGTTCAGGGAGCATACGAGCAGTACTTC CASSLRAVQGAYEQYF
TRBJ2-1 TRBV10-3 - - TGTGCCACCACCCCCAACCCCGACTACAATGAGCAGTTCTTC CATTPNPDYNEQFF
TRBJ2-1 TRBV24-1 many TRBD2 TGTGCCACCAGTGATATAACTAGCGGGGGCTATGAGCAGTTCTTC CATSDITSGGYEQFF
TRBJ2-5 TRBV3-1 few - TGTGCCAGCAACGATGCGGGACAGCCCGACCAAGAGACCCAGTACTTC CASNDAGQPDQETQYF
TRBJ2-2 TRBV11-2 - - TGTGCCAGCAGCTTAAATCGTCGGCCCGGGGAGCTGTTTTTT CASSLNRRPGELFF
TRBJ2-3 TRBV7-3 few TRBD2 TGTGCCAGCAGTACTGGGACTAGCGGGAGGACCTTCACAGATACGCAGTATTTT CASSTGTSGRTFTDTQYF
TRBJ1-1 TRBV19 - - TGTGCCAGTAAGTTGAGGCTCGAAGCTTTCTTT CASKLRLEAFF
TRBJ2-4 TRBV10-3 - - TGTGCCATCAGTGAGTCGGAGGGGCCGTACTTC CAISESEGPYF
TRBJ1-1 TRBV5-1 - - TGCGCCAGCAGATTTGGTAGGGAAATGAACACTGAAGCTTTCTTT CASRFGREMNTEAFF
TRBJ2-5 TRBV11-2 few - TGTGCCAGCACCCCCCCCGGGGCACAAGAGACCCAGTACTTC CASTPPGAQETQYF
TRBJ2-5 TRBV30 - - TGTGCCTGGAGTGTGGATCCCGGTGACCCCCGCCCAATGGAGACCCAGTACTTC CAWSVDPGDPRPMETQYF
TRBJ2-3 TRBV4-2 - TRBD2 TGTGCCAGCAGCCTCGGTGAGGGCGGGGGGGCCTCAGATACGCAGTATTTT CASSLGEGGGASDTQYF
TRBJ1-2 TRBV10-3 few - TGTGCCATCAGTGATTACTTGAGACCAAACTATGGCTACACCTTC CAISDYLRPNYGYTF
TRBJ2-7 TRBV25-1 few TRBD1 TGTGCCAGCAGTGATCCGGACAGGGGCGACGAGCAGTACTTC CASSDPDRGDEQYF
TRBJ2-7 TRBV12-3/TRBV12-4 many TRBD1 TGTGCCAGCAGTTTAGAGGGACAGACCGGCGAGCAGTACTTC CASSLEGQTGEQYF
TRBJ1-2 TRBV6-5 - - TGTGCCAGCAGCCCTGTGGGGCAGGGATATGGCTACACCTTC CASSPVGQGYGYTF
TRBJ2-2 TRBV7-2 few - TGTGCCAGCAGCTTTGGACCTGGGAACACCGGGGAGCTGTTTTTT CASSFGPGNTGELFF
TRBJ1-1 TRBV7-9 few - TGTGCCAGCACCCTCGATGGGTCAGGTACTGAAGCTTTCTTT CASTLDGSGTEAFF
TRBJ2-2 TRBV4-1 many TRBD1 TGCGCCAGCAGCCAAGGTCTGAGGGGGCTCACCGGGGAGCTGTTTTTT CASSQGLRGLTGELFF
TRBJ1-1 TRBV6-2/TRBV6-3 few TRBD1 TGTGCCAGCAGTCCGGGACAGGGGGCGCCAGGGGCTGAAGCTTTCTTT CASSPGQGAPGAEAFF
TRBJ2-1 TRBV7-9 - - TGTGCCAGCAGCTTTTCCAGAGGGGATCGCAATGAGCAGTTCTTC CASSFSRGDRNEQFF
TRBJ2-3 TRBV7-2 - TRBD2 TGTGCCAGCAGCCAGGGACTAGCGGGAGGATCAGATACGCAGTATTTT CASSQGLAGGSDTQYF
TRBJ2-4 TRBV20-1 few - TGCAGTGCTAAGCCGCCTTTGCGGTTCATTCAGTACTTC CSAKPPLRFIQYF
TRBJ2-1 TRBV4-1 many - TGCGCCAGCAGCCAAGACAGGGCATCAAGGTGGGATGAGCAGTTCTTC CASSQDRASRWDEQFF
TRBJ1-1 TRBV12-3/TRBV12-4 few - TGTGCCAGCACCCCCCAAAGGAACACTGAAGCTTTCTTT CASTPQRNTEAFF
TRBJ2-3 TRBV6-1 - - TGTGCCAGCTGTCCGACCGACAGGTACCCAGCAGATACGCAGTATTTT CASCPTDRYPADTQYF
TRBJ2-1 TRBV5-1 few TRBD2 TGCGCCAGCAGCGTGGGTAGCGGGACCCGGTCGAATGAGCAGTTCTTC CASSVGSGTRSNEQFF
TRBJ1-1 TRBV12-3/TRBV12-4 few - TGTGCCAGCAGTTTAGCCGGGGACTTGAACACTGAAGCTTTCTTT CASSLAGDLNTEAFF
TRBJ2-5 TRBV20-1 - TRBD2 TGCAGTGCTCGACTAGCGGGAGGCACTCAAGAGACCCAGTACTTC CSARLAGGTQETQYF
TRBJ2-7 TRBV7-9 - - TGTGCCAGCAGCACTCTCAACGAGCAGTACTTC CASSTLNEQYF
TRBJ2-7 TRBV5-6 few - TGTGCCAGCAGCCTCACACAACCCTACGAGCAGTACTTC CASSLTQPYEQYF
TRBJ2-6 TRBV20-1 few - TGCAGTGCCCCCTCTGGGGCCAACGTCCTGACTTTC CSAPSGANVLTF
TRBJ2-7 TRBV15 - - TGTGCCACCGCGGGGAGTAAATCTGGCGAGCAGTACTTC CATAGSKSGEQYF
TRBJ2-7 TRBV5-1 - - TGCGCCAGCAGCTTGTGGAGCGGAGGGGGCTCCTACGAGCAGTACTTC CASSLWSGGGSYEQYF
TRBJ2-1 TRBV20-1 few TRBD2 TGCAGTGCTAGAGGGACTAGCGGGAGGCTAAGGTCCTACAATGAGCAGTTCTTC CSARGTSGRLRSYNEQFF
TRBJ2-1 TRBV19 - - TGTGCCAGTTCAGGGGACTACTCCTACAATGAGCAGTTCTTC CASSGDYSYNEQFF
TRBJ2-7 TRBV5-1 - - TGCGCCAGCAGCTTGGGGCAGGGAATGGGGGAGCAGTACTTC CASSLGQGMGEQYF
TRBJ2-3 TRBV5-1 many - TGCGCCAGCTTCATGGACTTTTCTCCGGGGAATACGCAGTATTTT CASFMDFSPGNTQYF
TRBJ2-3 TRBV20-1 - - TGCAGTGCCGCAAAACCCGGGACGAGAAGGGATACGCAGTATTTT CSAAKPGTRRDTQYF
TRBJ2-2 TRBV20-1 few - TGCAGTGCTTTAGGACAGCTTAACACCGGGGAGCTGTTTTTT CSALGQLNTGELFF
TRBJ2-7 TRBV29-1 few - TGCAGCATAAAGACCCCCTACGAGCAGTACTTC CSIKTPYEQYF
TRBJ2-1 TRBV5-1 - - TGCGCCAGCAGCTTCATCGAAGGGGGCAATGAGCAGTTCTTC CASSFIEGGNEQFF
TRBJ2-7 TRBV29-1 - - TGCAGCGTCTCAAGAAACTACGAGCAGTACTTC CSVSRNYEQYF
TRBJ1-5 TRBV21-1 - - TGTGCCAGCAGCCCACGGACCCGGGGGAGCAATCAGCCCCAGCATTTT CASSPRTRGSNQPQHF
TRBJ2-4 TRBV27 - TRBD2 TGTGCCAGCATTCAAAAGGGACTAGCGTCCGCCAAAAACATTCAGTACTTC CASIQKGLASAKNIQYF
TRBJ1-1 TRBV10-3 - TRBD1 TGTGCCATAAAGCAGGGACAGGGGGGGACTGAAGCTTTCTTT CAIKQGQGGTEAFF
TRBJ2-1 TRBV7-3 many - TGTGCCAGCAGCCATATAGCGGGACAGGCTGTCGATGAGCAGTTCTTC CASSHIAGQAVDEQFF
TRBJ2-3 TRBV12-3/TRBV12-4 few - TGTGCCAGCAGTTTGACAGCCGGTAAACCATCTAGCACAGATACGCAGTATTTT CASSLTAGKPSSTDTQYF